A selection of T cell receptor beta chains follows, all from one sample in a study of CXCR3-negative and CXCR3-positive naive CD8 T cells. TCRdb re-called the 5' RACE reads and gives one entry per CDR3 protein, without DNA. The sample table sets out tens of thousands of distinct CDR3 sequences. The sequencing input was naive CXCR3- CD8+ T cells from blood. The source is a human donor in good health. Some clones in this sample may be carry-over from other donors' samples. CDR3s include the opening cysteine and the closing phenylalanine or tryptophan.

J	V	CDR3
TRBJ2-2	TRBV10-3	CAISGDRARTGELFF
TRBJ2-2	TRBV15	CATSRSGTGAGELFF
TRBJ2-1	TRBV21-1	CVLETVNSSYNEQFF
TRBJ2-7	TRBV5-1	CASSLAETAHYEQYF
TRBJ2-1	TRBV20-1	CSATTSGRPYNEQFF
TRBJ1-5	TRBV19	CASKLRAGTDNQPQHF
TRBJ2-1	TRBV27	CASSLFQGDEQFF
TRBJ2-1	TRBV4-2	CASSQDLGQGGNEQFF
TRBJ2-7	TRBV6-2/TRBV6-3	CASSVAGVQNEQYF
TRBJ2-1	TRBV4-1	CASSQDSLAGVEQFF
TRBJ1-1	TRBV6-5	CASSYHGGNTEAFF
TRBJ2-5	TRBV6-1	CASSKTGRETQYF
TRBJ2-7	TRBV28	CASSSSISGRRDEQYF
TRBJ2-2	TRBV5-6	CASSPSPSGELFF
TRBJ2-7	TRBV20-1	CSAREVTDSYEQYF
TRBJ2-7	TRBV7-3	CASSPVGLAGAEQYF
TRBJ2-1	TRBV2	CASKRASGVDEQLF
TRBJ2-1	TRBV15	CATSRGKGGEQFF
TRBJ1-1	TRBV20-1	CSARVTGRYGGTEAFF
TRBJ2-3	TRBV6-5	CASSKGKAGVGPDTQYF
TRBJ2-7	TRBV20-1	CSARGETYEQYF
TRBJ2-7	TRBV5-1	CASSLTGLLPGEQYF